These 27 T cell receptor beta chains share one sample of origin, sequenced in a study of read filtering for tumor transcriptome and immune sequencing. The library was built from about 0.4 ug RNA with molecular barcoded adaptors for alpha/delta and beta/gamma chains. In TCRdb, the reads were re-called with MiXCR into one record per CDR3 protein. The sample consists of roughly 69,000 distinct CDR3 sequences, approximately 15% of them appearing once. Sequences were obtained from a population of CD138-negative cells sorted from bone marrow. Source of these receptors: a donor older than 35 with multiple myeloma.

A note on this clonotype: A far more abundant clone sits one base away, making this likely a read error. V is TRBV9 and J is TRBJ2-1; 12 bases align to TRBD2. V dropped 4 bases and J dropped 4; count of bases not matched to a gene: 12. This CDR3 has 18 residues. Germline CDR1 is SGDLS and CDR2 is YYNGEE. The CDR3 loop reads CASSLGGTSGRYYNEQFF. The CDR3 nucleotides read TGTGCCAGCAGCTTAGGAGGAACTAGCGGGAGGTATTACAATGAGCAGTTCTTC.

This clonotype was detected ten times or more. The chain carries TRBV29-1 and TRBJ1-2; D gene uncertain. V gave up 4 bases and J gave up 0 bases, with 9 bases separating them. This CDR3 has 13 residues. Germline loops: CDR1 SQVTM, CDR2 ANQGSEA. The CDR3 loop is CSVGQGTNYGYTF. CDR3 sequence (DNA): TGCAGCGTTGGGCAAGGGACTAACTATGGCTACACCTTC.

Ten or more counts support this clonotype. The J gene is TRBJ2-5, the V gene TRBV19, with 9 bases aligning to TRBD1. The trim removed 4 bases at V and 5 bases at J, leaving 8 bases unmatched. Germline V gene data show CDR1 as LNHDA and CDR2 as SQIVND (reference sequence). This CDR3 has 15 residues. The CDR3 nucleotides are TGTGCCAGTAGTACCGGGACAGGGAGAACGGAGACCCAGTACTTC. Translated, it gives CASSTGTGRTETQYF.

The CDR3 nucleotides read TGTGCCAGCAGCTTGGCCTGGGGCACACAAGAGACCCAGTACTTC. Encoded protein: CASSLAWGTQETQYF. The chain couples TRBV11-2 to TRBJ2-5, with D perhaps TRBD1 (5 bases). The V gene lost 3 bases and the J gene lost 2 bases, with 13 bases spanning the gap. This CDR3 region has 15 residues. The germline V gene encodes CDR1 SGHAT and CDR2 FQNNGV.

Concerning this clonotype itself: Given a much more abundant clone one base away, this may be a read error. This chain uses TRBV23-1 with TRBJ2-4; TRBD1 aligns across 9 bases. TRBV23-1 is an ORF, and what it does is uncertain. This CDR3 has 11 residues. The V and J ends lost 8 bases and 15 bases, in that order; junction bases with no gene match: 8. The CDR3 loop is CASGPGTGMYF. The DNA for the CDR3 is TGCGCCAGCGGCCCAGGGACAGGGATGTACTTC.

This clonotype was counted ten times or more. The V gene is TRBV6-1, the J gene TRBJ1-1, with D perhaps matching TRBD1 (5 bases). Germline V gene sequence: CDR1 MNHNS, CDR2 SASEGT. With 7 bases removed from V and 7 bases from J, the gap between germline ends came to 16 bases. This CDR3 is built from 13 residues. The CDR3 region has the DNA TGTGCCAGCACAAGGGGAAGGGGAGTTGAAGCTTTCTTT. It yields the protein CASTRGRGVEAFF.

This clonotype was counted ten times or more. The chain employs TRBV11-1 and TRBJ2-1, with TRBD2 as a possible D gene (5 bases). The CDR3 extends over 12 amino acids. V dropped 5 bases and J dropped 7 bases, with 9 bases sitting between them. Per germline, CDR1 SGHAT and CDR2 FQDESV (reference sequence). The CDR3 loop reads CASSRTFNEQFF. The CDR3 DNA reads as TGTGCCAGCAGCCGGACTTTTAATGAGCAGTTCTTC.

This clonotype came up many times. J is TRBJ1-1 and V is TRBV10-3; 7 bases align to TRBD1. With V trimmed by 6 bases and J by 0 bases, 1 base remained unmatched. The CDR3 is made up of 13 amino acids. Germline CDR1 and CDR2: ENHRY and SYGVKD. CDR3 bases: TGTGCCATCAGGACAGGGTTGAACACTGAAGCTTTCTTT. Its translation: CAIRTGLNTEAFF.

This clonotype was found many times. The genes are TRBV7-2 and TRBJ2-1; D not certain. Germline CDR1 is SGHTA and CDR2 is FQGNSA. V lost 5 bases to trimming and J lost 9 bases, with 11 bases between them. This CDR3 comprises 12 residues. CDR3 sequence (DNA): TGTGCCAGCAGCCCCAGGATTGGTGAGCAGTTCTTC. Translated: CASSPRIGEQFF.

In this sample, this clonotype turned up many times. The chain combines TRBV12-3 or TRBV12-4 with TRBJ2-1; 9 bases match TRBD1. The CDR3 is 17 amino acids. V shed 4 bases, J shed 3 bases, and the junction held 10 bases outside the gene matches. CDR3 nucleotide sequence: TGTGCCAGCAGTTCGGGGACAGGGCTCCCTTTCTACAATGAGCAGTTCTTC. It is translated as CASSSGTGLPFYNEQFF.

This clonotype was detected many times. The chain uses TRBV2 and TRBJ2-1; 7 positions agree with TRBD1. The CDR3 is 14 amino acids. The germline gives CDR1 SNHLY, CDR2 FYNNEI. J gave up 8 bases and V 4 bases, and 8 bases lay outside the gene matches. The CDR3 region has the DNA TGTGCCAGCAGTGGTTGGGACAGTGGCGATGAGCAGTTCTTC. Translated: CASSGWDSGDEQFF.

This clonotype was counted ten times or more. V usage is TRBV2 and J usage is TRBJ2-5; D is unclear. Germline V lookup: CDR1 SNHLY, CDR2 FYNNEI. The V end was cut by 8 bases, the J end by 1 base, with 8 bases between. The CDR3 runs to 12 residues. CDR3 bases: TGTGCCAGCGGATTTGCCCAAGAGACCCAGTACTTC. It is translated as CASGFAQETQYF.

This clonotype occurred many times. V and J are TRBV12-3 or TRBV12-4 and TRBJ2-2, with a possible D match to TRBD2 (6 bases). This CDR3 is 16 amino acids long. Trimming took 5 bases from V and 1 from J, leaving 14 bases between them. The CDR3 loop is CASSPRERVNTGELFF. CDR3 in DNA: TGTGCCAGCAGTCCCCGGGAGCGGGTGAACACCGGGGAGCTGTTTTTT.

This clonotype was picked up a small number of times. The chain is built from TRBV9 and TRBJ2-3; a weak D match, TRBD2 (6 bases). V dropped 1 base and J dropped 6 bases, with 12 bases sitting between them. Germline loops: CDR1 SGDLS, CDR2 YYNGEE. The CDR3 has 14 amino acids. CDR3 protein: CASSVNSLADTQYF. As DNA, the CDR3 is TGTGCCAGCAGCGTAAACTCTCTAGCGGATACGCAGTATTTT.

With respect to this clonotype: A read error may explain this, as a much larger clone is one base away. The chain's CDR3 is CACSEDLGRVNQPQHF. CDR3 coding DNA: TGTGCCTGCAGTGAGGACCTAGGACGGGTAAATCAGCCCCAGCATTTT. The chain couples TRBV6-1 to TRBJ1-5, with unresolved D. The germline V gene encodes CDR1 MNHNS and CDR2 SASEGT. This CDR3 has 16 residues.

The chain carries TRBV6-1 and TRBJ2-3; 10 bases line up with TRBD2. The CDR3 sequence is 15 residues long. The V and J ends lost 2 bases and 4 bases, in that order; junction bases with no gene match: 3. Germline assignment: CDR1 MNHNS and CDR2 SASEGT. CDR3 loop: CASSETSGIPDTQYF. The CDR3, as DNA: TGTGCCAGCAGTGAAACTAGCGGGATCCCAGATACGCAGTATTTT.

This clonotype was found many times. The rearrangement links TRBV7-6 to TRBJ1-4, with TRBD1 identical over 9 bases. The CDR3 spans 15 residues. The trim removed 5 bases at V and 5 bases at J, leaving 6 bases unmatched. The V gene's germline CDR1 is SGHVS and CDR2 FNYEAQ. CDR3 sequence (DNA): TGTGCCAGCAGCATTCACAGGGGGCAGAATGAAAAACTGTTTTTT. As protein: CASSIHRGQNEKLFF.

A note on this clonotype: One base away lies a much larger clone, so this may be a sequencing read error. The chain uses TRBV14 and TRBJ2-7; 8 nucleotides align to TRBD1. This CDR3 is 14 amino acids long. Germline V gene data show CDR1 as SGHDN and CDR2 as FVKESK. V gave up 4 bases and J gave up 3 bases; unmatched junction bases: 5. The CDR3 reads CASSLGGTGYEQYF. The CDR3 region has the DNA TGTGCCAGCAGCCTTGGCGGGACAGGCTACGAGCAGTACTTC.

The chain uses TRBV6-2 or TRBV6-3 and TRBJ2-3, with D perhaps TRBD1 (5 bases). V lost 0 bases to trimming and J lost 4 bases, with 23 bases between them. The CDR3 sequence is 19 residues long. The V gene's germline CDR1 is MNHEY and CDR2 SVGEGT. The CDR3 DNA sequence: TGTGCCAGCAGTTACTCGGCAGATATCAGGGCAAATGAAGCAGATACGCAGTATTTT. It yields the protein CASSYSADIRANEADTQYF.

Details on this clonotype: A much more abundant neighbour one base away suggests this may be a read error. This chain uses TRBV9 with TRBJ2-7; 12 nucleotides align to TRBD1. The ends lost 4 bases at V and 6 bases at J; junction bases unmatched: 5. This CDR3 is built from 14 residues. Germline V CDR1 and CDR2: SGDLS, YYNGEE. Here the CDR3 reads CASSPGQGACEQYF. The DNA for the CDR3 is TGTGCCAGCAGCCCGGGACAGGGGGCTTGCGAGCAGTACTTC.

The sample holds many counts of this clonotype. The chain has TRBV7-2 and TRBJ2-7; D is undetermined. This CDR3 spans 12 amino acids. CDR1 and CDR2 (germline): SGHTA, FQGNSA. Trimming took off 1 base at V and 5 bases at J, with 6 bases between the two ends. DNA of the CDR3: TGTGCCAGCAGCTTAGGGTGGGACGAGCAGTACTTC. This sequence encodes CASSLGWDEQYF.

This clonotype was counted ten times or more. V gene TRBV28 combines with J gene TRBJ1-2, with 7 nucleotides matching TRBD1. CDR1 and CDR2 from the germline V gene are MDHEN and SYDVKM. Trimming took 3 bases from V and 2 from J; bases not matched to a gene: 12. CDR3 length: 17 residues. CDR3 bases: TGTGCCAGCAGTTTCGGGTTAGGGGACAGATTAAACTATGGCTACACCTTC. Its translation is CASSFGLGDRLNYGYTF.

With regard to this clonotype: A far larger clone differs by one base, so this is likely a read error. This sequence joins TRBV12-3 or TRBV12-4 and TRBJ2-1, with 9 positions matching TRBD2. J gave up 6 bases and V 8 bases, and 5 bases lay outside the gene matches. This CDR3 spans 13 amino acids. The CDR3 reads CASRSGSGNEQFF. The CDR3 nucleotides are TGTGCCAGCCGTAGCGGGAGTGGCAATGAGCAGTTCTTC.

This clonotype came up a few times. This sequence joins TRBV9 and TRBJ2-1, with TRBD2 matching 9 bases. CDR3 size: 15 residues. V shed 3 bases, J shed 2 bases, and the junction held 3 bases outside the gene matches. Germline V CDR1 and CDR2: SGDLS, YYNGEE. CDR3 sequence (DNA): TGTGCCAGCAGCGGACCTAGCGGGACCTACAATGAGCAGTTCTTC. Its protein product is CASSGPSGTYNEQFF.

This clonotype was seen repeatedly, ten times or more. The genes are TRBV29-1 and TRBJ2-1; TRBD2 aligns across 10 bases. CDR3 length: 14 amino acids. With V trimmed by 5 bases and J by 4 bases, 5 bases remained unmatched. Germline loops: CDR1 SQVTM, CDR2 ANQGSEA. CDR3 loop: CSVSTSGSYNEQFF. In DNA form, the CDR3 reads TGCAGCGTTTCGACTAGCGGGTCTTACAATGAGCAGTTCTTC.

This clonotype has ten or more counts. The chain recombines TRBV11-2 with TRBJ2-7; TRBD2 aligns across 11 bases. Germline CDR1 reads SGHAT; CDR2 reads FQNNGV. The junction had 7 bases not matched to a gene; V was cut back by 4 bases and J by 5 bases. CDR3 length equals 15 residues. CDR3 protein: CASSSLSGRANEQYF. The CDR3 nucleotides read TGTGCCAGCAGCTCACTTAGCGGGAGGGCAAACGAGCAGTACTTC.

This clonotype was seen repeatedly, ten times or more. The chain recombines TRBV5-1 with TRBJ2-5; 7 bases align to TRBD2. In germline, CDR1 is SGHRS, CDR2 YFSETQ. V was clipped by 0 bases and J by 6 bases; unmatched bases: 8. The CDR3 runs 15 residues. The CDR3 DNA follows: TGCGCCAGCAGCTTGGGCCGGGGAGGGGAGAAGACCCAGTACTTC. It specifies CASSLGRGGEKTQYF.